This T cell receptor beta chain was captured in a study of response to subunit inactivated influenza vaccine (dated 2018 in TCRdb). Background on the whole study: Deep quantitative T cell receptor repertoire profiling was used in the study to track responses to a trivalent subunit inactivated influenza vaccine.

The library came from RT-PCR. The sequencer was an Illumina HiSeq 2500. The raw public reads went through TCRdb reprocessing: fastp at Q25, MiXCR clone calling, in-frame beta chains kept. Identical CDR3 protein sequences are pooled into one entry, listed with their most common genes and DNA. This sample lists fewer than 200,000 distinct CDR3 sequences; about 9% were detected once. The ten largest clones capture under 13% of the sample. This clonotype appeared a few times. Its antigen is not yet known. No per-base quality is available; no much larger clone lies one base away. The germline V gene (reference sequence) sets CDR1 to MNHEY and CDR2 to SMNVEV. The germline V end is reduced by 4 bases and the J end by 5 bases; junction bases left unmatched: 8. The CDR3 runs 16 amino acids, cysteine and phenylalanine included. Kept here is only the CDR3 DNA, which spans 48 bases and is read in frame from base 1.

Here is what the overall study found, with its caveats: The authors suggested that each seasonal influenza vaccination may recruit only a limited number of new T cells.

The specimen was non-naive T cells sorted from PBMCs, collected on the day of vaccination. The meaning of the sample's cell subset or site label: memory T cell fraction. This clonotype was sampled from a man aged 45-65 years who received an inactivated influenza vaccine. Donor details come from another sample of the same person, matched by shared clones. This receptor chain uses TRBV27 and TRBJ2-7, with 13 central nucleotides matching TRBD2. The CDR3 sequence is CASSSTGLAGVDEQYF. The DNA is TGTGCCAGCAGTTCCACAGGACTAGCGGGAGTCGACGAGCAGTACTTC.